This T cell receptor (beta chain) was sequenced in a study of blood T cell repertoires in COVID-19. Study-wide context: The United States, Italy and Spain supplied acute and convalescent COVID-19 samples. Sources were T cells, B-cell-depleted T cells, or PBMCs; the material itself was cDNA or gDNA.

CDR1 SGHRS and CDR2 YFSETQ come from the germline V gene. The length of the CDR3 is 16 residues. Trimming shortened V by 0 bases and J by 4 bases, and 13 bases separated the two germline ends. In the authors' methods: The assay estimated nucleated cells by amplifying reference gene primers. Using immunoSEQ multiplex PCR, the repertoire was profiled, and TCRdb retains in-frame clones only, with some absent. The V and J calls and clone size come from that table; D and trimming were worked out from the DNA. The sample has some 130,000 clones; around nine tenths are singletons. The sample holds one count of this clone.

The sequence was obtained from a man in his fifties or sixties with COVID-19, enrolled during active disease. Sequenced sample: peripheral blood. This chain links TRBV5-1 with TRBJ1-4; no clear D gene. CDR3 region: CASSLESVQNNEKLFF. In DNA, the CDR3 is TGCGCCAGCAGCTTGGAGTCGGTACAGAATAATGAAAAACTGTTTTTT.